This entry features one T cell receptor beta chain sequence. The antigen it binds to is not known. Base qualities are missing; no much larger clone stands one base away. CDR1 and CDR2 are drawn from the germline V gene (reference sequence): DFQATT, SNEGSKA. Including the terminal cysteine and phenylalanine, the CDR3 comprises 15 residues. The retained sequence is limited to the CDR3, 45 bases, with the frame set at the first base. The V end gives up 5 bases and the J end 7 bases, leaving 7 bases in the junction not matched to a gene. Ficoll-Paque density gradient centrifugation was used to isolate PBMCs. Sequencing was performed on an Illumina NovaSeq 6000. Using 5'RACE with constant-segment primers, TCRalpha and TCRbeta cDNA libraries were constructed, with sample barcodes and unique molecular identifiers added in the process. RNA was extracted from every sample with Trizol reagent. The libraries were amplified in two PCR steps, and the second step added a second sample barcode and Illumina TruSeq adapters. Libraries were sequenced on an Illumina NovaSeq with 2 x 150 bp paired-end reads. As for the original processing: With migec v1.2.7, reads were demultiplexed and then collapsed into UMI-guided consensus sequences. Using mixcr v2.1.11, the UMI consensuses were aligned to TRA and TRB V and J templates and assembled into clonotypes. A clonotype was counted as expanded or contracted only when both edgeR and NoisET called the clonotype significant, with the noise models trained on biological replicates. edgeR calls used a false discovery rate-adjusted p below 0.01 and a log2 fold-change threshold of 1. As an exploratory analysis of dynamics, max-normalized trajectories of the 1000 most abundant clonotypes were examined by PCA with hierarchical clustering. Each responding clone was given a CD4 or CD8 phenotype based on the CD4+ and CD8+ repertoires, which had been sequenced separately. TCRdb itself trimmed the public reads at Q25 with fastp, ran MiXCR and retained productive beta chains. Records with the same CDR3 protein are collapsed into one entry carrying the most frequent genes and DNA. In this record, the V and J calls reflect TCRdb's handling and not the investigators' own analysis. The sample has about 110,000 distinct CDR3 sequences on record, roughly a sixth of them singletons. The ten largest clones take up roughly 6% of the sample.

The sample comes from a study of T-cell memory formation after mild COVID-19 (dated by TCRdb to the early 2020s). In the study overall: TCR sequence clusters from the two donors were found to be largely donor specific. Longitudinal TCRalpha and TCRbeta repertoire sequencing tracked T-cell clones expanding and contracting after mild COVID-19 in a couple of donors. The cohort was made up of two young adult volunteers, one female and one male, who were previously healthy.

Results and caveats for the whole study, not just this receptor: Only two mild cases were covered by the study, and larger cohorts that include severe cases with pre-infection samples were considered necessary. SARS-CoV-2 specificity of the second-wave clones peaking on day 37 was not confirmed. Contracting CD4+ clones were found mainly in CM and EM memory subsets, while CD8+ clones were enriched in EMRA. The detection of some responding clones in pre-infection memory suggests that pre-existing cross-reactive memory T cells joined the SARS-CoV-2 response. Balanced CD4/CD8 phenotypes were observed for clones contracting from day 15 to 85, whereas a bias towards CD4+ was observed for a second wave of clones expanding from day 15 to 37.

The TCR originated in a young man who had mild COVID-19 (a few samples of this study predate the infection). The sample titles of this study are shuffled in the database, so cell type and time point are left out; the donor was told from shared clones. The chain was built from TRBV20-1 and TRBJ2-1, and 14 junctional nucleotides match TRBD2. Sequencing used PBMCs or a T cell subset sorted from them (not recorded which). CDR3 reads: CSASRLAGGPNEQFF. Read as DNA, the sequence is TGCAGTGCTTCTAGACTAGCGGGGGGGCCAAATGAGCAGTTCTTC.